A single sample gave rise to the 5 T cell receptor beta chains below, sequenced in a study of cytomegalovirus exposure and HLA in healthy donors. Amplification used 60 Vbeta primers and 13 Jbeta primers. Repertoires were generated with immunoSEQ multiplex PCR, while TCRdb's copy carries only in-frame clones and drops some. This table has 150,000 or so clones, approximately 80% appearing once. Sequencing used PBMCs. The receptors were sampled from a man aged 30 to 45 in good health and CMV-seropositive.

The chain employs TRBV7-9 and TRBJ2-7, with D perhaps matching TRBD2 (6 bases). V gave up 0 bases and J gave up 0 bases, with 18 bases separating them. The CDR3 length is 18 residues. The germline CDR1 and CDR2 sequences are SEHNR and FQNEAQ (reference sequence). CDR3 residues: CASSLAAPRPGGSYEQYF. The CDR3 nucleotides are TGTGCCAGCAGCTTAGCGGCCCCGCGCCCCGGGGGCTCCTACGAGCAGTACTTC.

The rearrangement uses TRBV10-3 and TRBJ1-2; no clear D. V was shortened by 6 bases and J by 0 bases, with 11 bases between the two germline ends. The CDR3 is 14 residues long. The germline V gene encodes CDR1 ENHRY and CDR2 SYGVKD. Written as DNA, the CDR3 is TGTGCCATCAGGCGGGCGGACTCTAACTATGGCTACACCTTC. Translating it yields CAIRRADSNYGYTF.

V and J are TRBV7-2 and TRBJ2-5; 8 bases are a match to TRBD2. Germline assignment: CDR1 SGHTA and CDR2 FQGNSA. The CDR3 is made up of 16 amino acids. V was pared by 1 base and J by 5 bases, with 9 bases of the junction left unmatched. For the CDR3, the DNA is TGTGCCAGCAGCTTAGGAGCGGGAGTTAATGCGGAGACCCAGTACTTC. The encoded protein is CASSLGAGVNAETQYF.

The V call is TRBV7-9, the J call TRBJ1-1, with D uncertain. V lost 1 base and J 1 base, leaving 10 bases between the germline ends. This CDR3 is built from 15 residues. Germline V lookup: CDR1 SEHNR, CDR2 FQNEAQ (reference sequence). The CDR3 DNA reads TGTGCCAGCAGCTTAGATTCGGGGTCGAACACTGAAGCTTTCTTT. Amino acids: CASSLDSGSNTEAFF.

The table lists this clone with a few counts. The chain combines TRBV29-1 with TRBJ2-3; the match to TRBD2 covers 15 bases. V shed 2 bases, J shed 7 bases, and the junction held 4 bases outside the gene matches. Germline CDR1 and CDR2: SQVTM and ANQGSEA. This CDR3 region has 15 residues. The CDR3 here is CSVEMGLAGGNTQYF. CDR3 nucleotides: TGCAGCGTTGAAATGGGACTAGCGGGAGGTAATACGCAGTATTTT.